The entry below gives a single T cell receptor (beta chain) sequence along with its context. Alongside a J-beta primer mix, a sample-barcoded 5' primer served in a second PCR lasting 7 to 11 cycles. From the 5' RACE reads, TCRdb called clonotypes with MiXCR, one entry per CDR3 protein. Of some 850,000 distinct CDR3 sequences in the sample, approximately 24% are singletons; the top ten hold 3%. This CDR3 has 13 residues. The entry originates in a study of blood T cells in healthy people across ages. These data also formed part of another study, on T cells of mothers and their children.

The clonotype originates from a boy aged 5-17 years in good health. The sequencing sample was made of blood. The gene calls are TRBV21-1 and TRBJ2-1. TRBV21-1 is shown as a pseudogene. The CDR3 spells CASSPRKLNEQFF. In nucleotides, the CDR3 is TGTGCCAGCAGCCCGCGTAAGTTAAATGAGCAGTTCTTC.